This T cell receptor (beta chain) is from a study of blood T cell repertoires in COVID-19. Across the whole study: The United States, Italy and Spain supplied acute and convalescent COVID-19 samples. Sample material is recorded as cDNA or gDNA derived from T cells, B-cell-depleted T cells, or PBMCs.

CDR1 is SGHTA and CDR2 is FQGNSA in the germline V gene. There are 14 residues in the CDR3. The junction had 3 bases not matched to a gene; V was cut back by 5 bases and J by 2 bases. Original processing methods: Nucleated cell counts were estimated from reference gene primer amplification. The method was immunoSEQ multiplex PCR; TCRdb's version includes in-frame clones alone and lacks a portion of them. That table is the source of V, J and clone size, and D and trimming were worked out from the DNA. The sample shows tens of thousands of clones, approximately 90% of them seen only once. The sample was peripheral blood. The TCR originated in a human donor in a cohort sampled during active COVID-19. The chain carries TRBV7-2 and TRBJ1-2, with 9 bases matching TRBD1. The CDR3 bases are TGTGCCAGCAGCCAGGGACAGGGCAACTATGGCTACACCTTC. Translating gives CASSQGQGNYGYTF.